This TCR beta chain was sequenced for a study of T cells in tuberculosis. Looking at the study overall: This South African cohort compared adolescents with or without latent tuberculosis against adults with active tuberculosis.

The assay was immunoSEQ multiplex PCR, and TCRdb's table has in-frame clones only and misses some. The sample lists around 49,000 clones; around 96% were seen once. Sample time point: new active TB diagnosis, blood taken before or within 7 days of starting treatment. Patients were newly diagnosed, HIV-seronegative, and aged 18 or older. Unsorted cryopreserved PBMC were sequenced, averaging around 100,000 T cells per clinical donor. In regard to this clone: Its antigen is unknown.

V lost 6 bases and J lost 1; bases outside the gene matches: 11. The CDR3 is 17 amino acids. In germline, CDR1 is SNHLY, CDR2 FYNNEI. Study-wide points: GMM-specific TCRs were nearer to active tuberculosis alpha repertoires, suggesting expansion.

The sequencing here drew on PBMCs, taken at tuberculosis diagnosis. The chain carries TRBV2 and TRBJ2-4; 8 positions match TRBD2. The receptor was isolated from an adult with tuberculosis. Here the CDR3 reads CASSLTSAWTAKNIQYF. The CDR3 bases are TGTGCCAGCAGCCTGACTAGCGCCTGGACGGCCAAAAACATTCAGTACTTC. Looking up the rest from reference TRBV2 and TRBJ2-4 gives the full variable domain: EPEVTQTPSHQVTQMGQEVILRCVPISNHLYFYWYRQILGQKVEFLVSFYNNEISEKSEIFDDQFSVERPDGSNFTLKIRSTKLEDSAMYFCASSLTSAWTAKNIQYFGAGTRLSVL.